One sample yielded the 10 T cell receptor beta chains listed below, sequenced in a study of human T cells and chemical hapten exposure. TCRdb re-called the RACE reads through MiXCR, storing one row per CDR3 protein. The table lists tens of thousands of distinct CDR3 sequences, approximately 11% of them singletons. Sample time point: patch test 3, about 24 weeks after DPC sensitization. Stated treatment: therapeutic diphenylcyclopropenone sensitization with weekly scalp DPC. The specimen was whole blood, collected in connection with sensitization to the hapten diphenylcyclopropenone (DPC). The receptors stem from a woman under 40 with alopecia areata. Some clones in this sample may be carry-over from other donors' samples.

This clonotype was observed a few times. The V and J genes are TRBV7-9 and TRBJ2-2; D gene uncertain. Germline V gene sequence: CDR1 SEHNR, CDR2 FQNEAQ (reference sequence). V gave up 1 base and J gave up 0 bases, with 6 bases separating them. The CDR3 length is 15 residues. The CDR3 DNA is TGTGCCAGCAGCTTAGTTGGCGCGAACACCGGGGAGCTGTTTTTT. Translated, it gives CASSLVGANTGELFF.

This clonotype was recorded many times. The V and J genes are TRBV19 and TRBJ2-1; maybe TRBD1 (6 bases). In germline, CDR1 is LNHDA, CDR2 SQIVND (reference sequence). V gave up 5 bases and J gave up 0 bases, with 23 bases separating them. The CDR3 length is 19 residues. The CDR3 DNA is TGTGCCAGTAGTTTACGGGGCAGGGGACAACTGAGCTCCTACAATGAGCAGTTCTTC. Amino acids: CASSLRGRGQLSSYNEQFF.

This clonotype has a count of ten or more. The chain couples TRBV28 to TRBJ2-7; TRBD1 matches 8 bases. CDR3 length equals 13 residues. In germline, CDR1 is MDHEN, CDR2 SYDVKM. Trimming removed 5 bases from V and 4 bases from J; junction bases left unmatched: 4. CDR3 nucleotide sequence: TGTGCCAGCAGTCACCGGACAGGGTACGAGCAGTACGTC. Translation gives CASSHRTGYEQYV.

The rearrangement joins TRBV12-3 or TRBV12-4 to TRBJ1-2, with D maybe TRBD1 (5 bases). This CDR3 has 17 amino acids. The V gene lost 0 bases and the J gene lost 0 bases, with 14 bases spanning the gap. The CDR3, as DNA: TGTGCCAGCAGTTTAGCGGTGGCGGGCAGGGCTAACTATGGCTACACCTTC. Residues: CASSLAVAGRANYGYTF.

This chain joins TRBV14 and TRBJ1-4; 7 positions agree with TRBD1. CDR1 SGHDN and CDR2 FVKESK come from the germline V gene. The CDR3 has 15 residues. Trimming at V came to 3 bases and at J to 7 bases, leaving 8 bases not matched to a gene. The CDR3 nucleotides are TGTGCCAGCAGCCAGAAACAGGGGAGCGGTGAAAAACTGTTTTTT. Amino acid sequence: CASSQKQGSGEKLFF.

This clonotype was picked up a small number of times. This chain connects TRBV9 to TRBJ1-4; D perhaps matches TRBD1 (5 bases). This CDR3 has 14 residues. Germline assignment: CDR1 SGDLS and CDR2 YYNGEE. Trimming took 4 bases from V and 8 from J, leaving 15 bases between them. Here the CDR3 reads CASSPDGRGEKLFF. CDR3 bases: TGTGCCAGCAGCCCCGACGGGAGGGGCGAAAAACTGTTTTTT. Supplemented by reference TRBV9 and TRBJ1-4, the full variable domain reads DSGVTQTPKHLITATGQRVTLRCSPRSGDLSVYWYQQSLDQGLQFLIQYYNGEERAKGNILERFSAQQFPDLHSELNLSSLELGDSALYFCASSPDGRGEKLFFGSGTQLSVL.

Comment on this clonotype: It may be a read error: a sequence one base away is much more abundant. V and J are TRBV5-1 and TRBJ2-7, with D uncertain. Germline V gene lookup returns CDR1 SGHRS and CDR2 YFSETQ. The CDR3 is made up of 14 amino acids. CDR3 residues: CVSSLGPTSYEQYF. CDR3 nucleotide sequence: TGCGTCAGCAGCTTGGGTCCGACTTCCTACGAGCAGTACTTC.

The table lists this clonotype with many counts. The J gene is TRBJ2-6, the V gene TRBV7-8; possible D gene TRBD1, 5 bases. There are 18 residues in the CDR3. Between the trimmed V and J ends, which lost 1 base and 0 bases, there was a span of 13 bases. Germline assignment: CDR1 SGHVS and CDR2 FQNEAQ. CDR3 sequence reads: CASSLDHRRFSGANVLTF. Here the CDR3 DNA reads TGTGCCAGCAGCTTAGATCACAGGCGTTTCTCTGGGGCCAACGTCCTGACTTTC.

The chain has TRBV28 and TRBJ2-5; D perhaps matches TRBD1 (5 bases). Trimming removed 2 bases from V and 10 bases from J, with 11 bases in between. CDR3 length: 12 residues. Germline values: CDR1 MDHEN, CDR2 SYDVKM. The CDR3 nucleotides are TGTGCCAGCAGTTTAAGTGGGGCAGGCCAGTACTTC. Amino acid sequence: CASSLSGAGQYF.

J is TRBJ2-7 and V is TRBV7-3; tentative D call: TRBD1 (6 bases). Germline CDR1 SGHTA, CDR2 FQGTGA. The CDR3 has 14 amino acids. Trimming removed 6 bases at V and 0 bases at J, with 12 bases between. The CDR3 DNA reads TGTGCCAGCAGTCTCCAGGGGAACTCCTACGAGCAGTACTTC. It codes for CASSLQGNSYEQYF.